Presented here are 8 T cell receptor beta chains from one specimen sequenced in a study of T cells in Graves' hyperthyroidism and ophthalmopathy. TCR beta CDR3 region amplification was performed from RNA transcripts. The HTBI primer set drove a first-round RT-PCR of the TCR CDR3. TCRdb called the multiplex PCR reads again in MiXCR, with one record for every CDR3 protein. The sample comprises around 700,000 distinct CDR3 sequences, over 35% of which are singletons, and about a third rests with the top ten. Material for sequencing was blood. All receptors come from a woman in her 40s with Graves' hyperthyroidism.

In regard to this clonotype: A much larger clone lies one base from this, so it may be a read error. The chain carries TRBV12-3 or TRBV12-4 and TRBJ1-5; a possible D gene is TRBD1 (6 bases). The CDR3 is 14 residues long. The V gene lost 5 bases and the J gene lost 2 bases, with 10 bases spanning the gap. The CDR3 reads CASSPTGRNQPQHF. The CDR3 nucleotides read TGTGCCAGCAGTCCGACAGGTCGCAATCAGCCCCAGCATTTT.

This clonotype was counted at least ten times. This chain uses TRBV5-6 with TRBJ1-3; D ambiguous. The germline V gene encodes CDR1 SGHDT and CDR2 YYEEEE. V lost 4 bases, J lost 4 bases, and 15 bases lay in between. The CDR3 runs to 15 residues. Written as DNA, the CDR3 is TGTGCCAGCAGCCGGGTCGATAGCGCGGGAAACACCATATATTTT. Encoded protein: CASSRVDSAGNTIYF. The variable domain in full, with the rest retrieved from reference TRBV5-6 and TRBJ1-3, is DAGVTQSPTHLIKTRGQQVTLRCSPKSGHDTVSWYQQALGQGPQFIFQYYEEEERQRGNFPDRFSGHQFPNYSSELNVNALLLGDSALYLCASSRVDSAGNTIYFGEGSWLTVV.

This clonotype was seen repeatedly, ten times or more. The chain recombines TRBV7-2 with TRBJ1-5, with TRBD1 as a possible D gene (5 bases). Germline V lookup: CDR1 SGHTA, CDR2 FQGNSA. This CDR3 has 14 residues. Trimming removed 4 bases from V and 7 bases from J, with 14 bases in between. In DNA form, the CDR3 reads TGTGCCAGCAGCTCCGGGAGCCCAGGGCAGCCCCAGCATTTT. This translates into CASSSGSPGQPQHF.

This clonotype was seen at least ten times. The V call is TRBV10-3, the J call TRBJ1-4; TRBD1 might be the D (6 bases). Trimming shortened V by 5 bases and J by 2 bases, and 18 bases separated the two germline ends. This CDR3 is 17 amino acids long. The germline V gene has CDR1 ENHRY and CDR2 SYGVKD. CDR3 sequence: CAISSPTQGGTNEKLFF. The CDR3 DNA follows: TGTGCCATCAGTTCCCCTACACAGGGTGGCACTAATGAAAAACTGTTTTTT.

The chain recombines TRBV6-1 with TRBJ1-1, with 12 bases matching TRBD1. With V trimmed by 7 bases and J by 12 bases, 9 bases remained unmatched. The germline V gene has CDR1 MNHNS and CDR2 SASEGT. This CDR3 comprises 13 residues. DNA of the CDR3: TGTGCCAGCAACCTGGGACAGGGGGCGCGTCCTTTCTTT. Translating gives CASNLGQGARPFF.

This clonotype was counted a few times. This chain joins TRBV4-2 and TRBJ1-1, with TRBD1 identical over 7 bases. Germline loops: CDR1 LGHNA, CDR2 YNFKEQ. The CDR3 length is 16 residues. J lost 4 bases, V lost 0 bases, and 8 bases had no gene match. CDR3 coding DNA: TGTGCCAGCAGCCAAGATAACAGGGGACTCTTCACTGAAGCTTTCTTT. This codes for CASSQDNRGLFTEAFF.

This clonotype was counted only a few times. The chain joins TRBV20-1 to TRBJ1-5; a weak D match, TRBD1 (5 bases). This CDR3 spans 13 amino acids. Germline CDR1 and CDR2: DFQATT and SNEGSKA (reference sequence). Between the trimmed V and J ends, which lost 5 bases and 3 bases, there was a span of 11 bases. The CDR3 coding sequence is TGCAGTGCTGCCCGGGACTTCAATCAGCCCCAGCATTTT. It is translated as CSAARDFNQPQHF.

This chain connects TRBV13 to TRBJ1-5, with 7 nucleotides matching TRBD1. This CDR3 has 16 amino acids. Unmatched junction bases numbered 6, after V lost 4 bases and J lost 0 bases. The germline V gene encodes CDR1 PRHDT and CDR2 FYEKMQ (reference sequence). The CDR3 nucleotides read TGTGCCAGCAGCTCCTCAGGGGGGGGTAGCAATCAGCCCCAGCATTTT. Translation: CASSSSGGGSNQPQHF.